This TCR beta chain was documented in a study of blood T cell repertoires in COVID-19. Study details: The study drew acute and convalescent COVID-19 samples from the United States, Italy and Spain.

Here immunoSEQ multiplex PCR was the method, and the copy in TCRdb shows in-frame clones only, minus some. The sample shows about 23,000 clones, over 75% of them seen only once. The origin of this receptor is a human donor in a cohort sampled during active COVID-19. The source material was peripheral blood.

The CDR3 sequence is CASSSGHTEAFF. As DNA, the CDR3 is TGTGCCAGCAGTTCTGGGCACACTGAAGCTTTCTTT. J is TRBJ1-1 and V is TRBV12-3 or TRBV12-4; D is undetermined. There are 12 residues in the CDR3. The ends were cut back, 4 bases at V and 3 bases at J, with 6 bases in the middle.